This T cell receptor beta chain appears in the sequencing data of a study of CD8+ T cells in alopecia areata. Study-level points and caveats: Especially in alopecia totalis/universalis, lesional scalp showed greater clonality than normal scalp did. The study found TCR sharing across patients less clear than in mice, possibly for HLA reasons.

TCR sequencing used cDNA made by reverse transcription of extracted RNA. The assay was immunoSEQ multiplex PCR, and TCRdb's table has in-frame clones only and misses some. The sample contains some 170,000 clones, around 64% of which appear only once. The CDR3 has 15 residues. CDR1 and CDR2 from the germline V gene are SNHLY and FYNNEI. Trimming removed 4 bases from V and 0 bases from J; junction bases left unmatched: 3. In the case of this clone: Its antigen is unknown.

The receptor comes from a human donor with alopecia areata. The input for sequencing was CD8+ T cells sorted from blood, taken at week 0. This sequence joins TRBV2 and TRBJ2-7; 10 positions agree with TRBD1. The DNA for the CDR3 is TGTGCCAGCAGTGCGGGACAGGGGCCCTCCTACGAGCAGTACTTC. It encodes CASSAGQGPSYEQYF.